This T cell receptor (beta chain) was obtained from a study of shared clonotypes between healthy human individuals. Findings and caveats of the study: Of the naive CD4 clonotypes, about 5% were shared across several donors.

The donors, healthy adults who were HIV-negative, had experienced no recent acute infections or vaccinations. Here immunoSEQ multiplex PCR was the method, and the copy in TCRdb shows in-frame clones only, minus some. The data contain 1.4 million to 1.5 million clones, around 97% of them singletons. J gave up 2 bases and V 0 bases, and 2 bases lay outside the gene matches. This CDR3 is built from 16 residues. The germline V gene encodes CDR1 SGDLS and CDR2 YYNGEE. Comment on this clone: Its specificity is not known.

The chain combines TRBV9 with TRBJ2-6; 7 bases map to TRBD2. Sample: naive CD4+ T cells sorted from blood. Subset of the sample: CD45RA+ positively selected. This sequence originates from a man aged 25-45 years in good health. In DNA, the CDR3 is TGTGCCAGCAGCGTAGCGGGGGGAACTGGGGCCAACGTCCTGACTTTC. This encodes CASSVAGGTGANVLTF.